The text below deals with one T cell receptor beta chain. The antigen is unknown. Germline CDR1 LNHDA, CDR2 SQIVND (reference sequence). The CDR3 spans 14 residues. Trimming took 5 bases from V and 7 from J; bases not matched to a gene: 3. Data came from immunoSEQ multiplex PCR; TCRdb stores just in-frame clones and leaves some out. The sample includes approximately 110,000 clones, around nine tenths of them seen just once. This sample is drawn from a study of T cell responses to AZD1222 COVID-19 vaccine. Study at large: The analysis combined second doses at about 4 or about 12 weeks.

Broader study findings: Unmutated variant regions are reportedly the target of nearly half of TCRs that are spike-specific.

The V and J genes are TRBV19 and TRBJ1-6; 9 bases are a match to TRBD1. Here the sequenced sample was peripheral blood, taken on day 0 of AZD1222 vaccination. The receptor comes from an adult in good health. CDR3 sequence (DNA): TGTGCCAGTAGTTGGACAGGGGAGAATTCACCCCTCCACTTT. Translating gives CASSWTGENSPLHF.